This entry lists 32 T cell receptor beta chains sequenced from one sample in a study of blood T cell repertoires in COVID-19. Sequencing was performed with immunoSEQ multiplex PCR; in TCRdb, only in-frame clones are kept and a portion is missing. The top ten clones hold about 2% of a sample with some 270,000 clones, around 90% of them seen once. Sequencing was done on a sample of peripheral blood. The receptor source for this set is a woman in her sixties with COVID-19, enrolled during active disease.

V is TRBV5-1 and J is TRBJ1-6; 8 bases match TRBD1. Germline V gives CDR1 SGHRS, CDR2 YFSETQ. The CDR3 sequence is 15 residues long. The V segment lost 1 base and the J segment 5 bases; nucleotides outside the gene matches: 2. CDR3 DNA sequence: TGCGCCAGCAGCTTGCAGGGGGCGGATAATTCACCCCTCCACTTT. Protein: CASSLQGADNSPLHF.

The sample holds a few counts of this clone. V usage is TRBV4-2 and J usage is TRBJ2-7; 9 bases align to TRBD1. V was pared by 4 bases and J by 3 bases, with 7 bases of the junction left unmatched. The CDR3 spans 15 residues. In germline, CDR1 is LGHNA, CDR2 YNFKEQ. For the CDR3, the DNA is TGTGCCAGCAGCCCGGGACAGGGAAGGAGCTACGAGCAGTACTTC. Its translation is CASSPGQGRSYEQYF.

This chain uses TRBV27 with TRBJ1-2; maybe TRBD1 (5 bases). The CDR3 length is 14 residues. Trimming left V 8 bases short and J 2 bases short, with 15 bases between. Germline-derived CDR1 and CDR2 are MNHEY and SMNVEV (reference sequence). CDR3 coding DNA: TGTGCCAGCGGCACCTGGGGCGGAAACTATGGCTACACCTTC. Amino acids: CASGTWGGNYGYTF.

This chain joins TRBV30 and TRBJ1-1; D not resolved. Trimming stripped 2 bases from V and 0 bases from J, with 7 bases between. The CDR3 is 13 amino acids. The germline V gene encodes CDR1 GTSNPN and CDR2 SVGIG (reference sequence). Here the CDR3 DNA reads TGTGCCTGGAGTCGTAACATGAACACTGAAGCTTTCTTT. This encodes CAWSRNMNTEAFF.

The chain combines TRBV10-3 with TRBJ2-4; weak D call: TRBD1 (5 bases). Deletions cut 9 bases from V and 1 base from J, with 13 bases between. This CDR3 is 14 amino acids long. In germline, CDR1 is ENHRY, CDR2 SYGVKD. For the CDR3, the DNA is TGTGCCATAGGGGATCCCCTTGCCAAAAACATTCAGTACTTC. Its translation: CAIGDPLAKNIQYF.

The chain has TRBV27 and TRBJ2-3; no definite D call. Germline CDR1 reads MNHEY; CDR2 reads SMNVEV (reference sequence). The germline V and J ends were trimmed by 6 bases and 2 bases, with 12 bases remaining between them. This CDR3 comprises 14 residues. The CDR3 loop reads CASREAIHTDTQYF. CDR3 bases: TGTGCCAGCAGAGAAGCTATTCACACAGATACGCAGTATTTT.

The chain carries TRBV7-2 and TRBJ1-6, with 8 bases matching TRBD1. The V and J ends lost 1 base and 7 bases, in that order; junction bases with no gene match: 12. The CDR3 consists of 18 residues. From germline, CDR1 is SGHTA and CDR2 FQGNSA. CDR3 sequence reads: CASSLGEGVRGPNSPLHF. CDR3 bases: TGTGCCAGCAGCTTAGGGGAGGGGGTCAGGGGGCCGAATTCACCCCTCCACTTT.

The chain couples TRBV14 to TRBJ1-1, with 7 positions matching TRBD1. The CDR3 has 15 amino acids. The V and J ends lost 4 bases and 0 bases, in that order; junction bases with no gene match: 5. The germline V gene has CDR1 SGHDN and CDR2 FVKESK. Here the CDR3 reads CASSPRGQMNTEAFF. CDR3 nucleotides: TGTGCCAGCAGCCCGAGGGGACAGATGAACACTGAAGCTTTCTTT.

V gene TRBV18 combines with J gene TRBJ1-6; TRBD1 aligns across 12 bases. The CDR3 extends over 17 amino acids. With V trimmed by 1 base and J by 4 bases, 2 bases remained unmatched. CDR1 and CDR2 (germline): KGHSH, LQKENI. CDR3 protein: CASSPRDRGPYNSPLHF. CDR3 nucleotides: TGTGCCAGCTCACCACGGGACAGGGGGCCTTATAATTCACCCCTCCACTTT.

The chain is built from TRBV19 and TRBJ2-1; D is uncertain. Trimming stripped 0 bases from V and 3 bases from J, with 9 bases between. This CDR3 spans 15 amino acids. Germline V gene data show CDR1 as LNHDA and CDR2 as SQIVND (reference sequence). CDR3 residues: CASSIDRAVYNEQFF. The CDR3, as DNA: TGTGCCAGTAGTATAGATCGCGCGGTCTACAATGAGCAGTTCTTC.

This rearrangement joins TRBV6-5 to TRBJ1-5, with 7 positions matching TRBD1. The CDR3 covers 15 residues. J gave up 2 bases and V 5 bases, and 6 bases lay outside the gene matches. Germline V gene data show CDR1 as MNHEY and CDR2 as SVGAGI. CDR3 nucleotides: TGTGCCAGCAGTCCGACAGGGACGGGCAATCAGCCCCAGCATTTT. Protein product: CASSPTGTGNQPQHF.

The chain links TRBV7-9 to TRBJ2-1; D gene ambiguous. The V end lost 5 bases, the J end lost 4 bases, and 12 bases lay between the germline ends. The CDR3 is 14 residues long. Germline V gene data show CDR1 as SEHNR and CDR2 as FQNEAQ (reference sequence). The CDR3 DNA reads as TGTGCCAGCAGCCCCTGGTCGGTATACAATGAGCAGTTCTTC. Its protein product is CASSPWSVYNEQFF.

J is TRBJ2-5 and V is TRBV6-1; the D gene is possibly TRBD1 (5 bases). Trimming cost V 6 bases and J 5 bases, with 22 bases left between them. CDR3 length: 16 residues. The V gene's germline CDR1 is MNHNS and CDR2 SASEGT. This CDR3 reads CASSERRLGAGETQYF. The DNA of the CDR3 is TGTGCCAGCAGCGAACGACGATTAGGGGCTGGGGAGACCCAGTACTTC.

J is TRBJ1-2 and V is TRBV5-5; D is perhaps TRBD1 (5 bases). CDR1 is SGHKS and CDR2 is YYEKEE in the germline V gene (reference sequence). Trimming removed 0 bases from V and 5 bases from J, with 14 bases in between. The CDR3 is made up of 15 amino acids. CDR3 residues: CASSLAIGDRYGYTF. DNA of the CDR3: TGTGCCAGCAGCTTGGCGATAGGGGATCGTTATGGCTACACCTTC. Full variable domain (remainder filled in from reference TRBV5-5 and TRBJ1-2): DAGVTQSPTHLIKTRGQQVTLRCSPISGHKSVSWYQQVLGQGPQFIFQYYEKEERGRGNFPDRFSARQFPNYSSELNVNALLLGDSALYLCASSLAIGDRYGYTFGSGTRLTVV.

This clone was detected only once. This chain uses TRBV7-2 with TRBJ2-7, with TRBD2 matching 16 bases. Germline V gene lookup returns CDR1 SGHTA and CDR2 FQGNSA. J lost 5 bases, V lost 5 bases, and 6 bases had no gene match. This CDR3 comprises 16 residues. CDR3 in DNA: TGTGCCAGCAGCCCCCTAGGGACTAGCGGGGGGGACGAGCAGTACTTC. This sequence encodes CASSPLGTSGGDEQYF. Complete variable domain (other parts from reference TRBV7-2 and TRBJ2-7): GAGVSQSPSNKVTEKGKDVELRCDPISGHTALYWYRQSLGQGLEFLIYFQGNSAPDKSGLPSDRFSAERTGGSVSTLTIQRTQQEDSAVYLCASSPLGTSGGDEQYFGPGTRLTVT.

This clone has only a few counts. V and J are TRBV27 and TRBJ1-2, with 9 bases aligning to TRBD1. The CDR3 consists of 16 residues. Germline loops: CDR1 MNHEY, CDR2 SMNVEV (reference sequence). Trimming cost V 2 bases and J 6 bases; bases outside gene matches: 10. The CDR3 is CASSLVAGNRGHGYTF. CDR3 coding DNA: TGTGCCAGCAGTTTAGTGGCGGGGAACAGGGGGCATGGCTACACCTTC.

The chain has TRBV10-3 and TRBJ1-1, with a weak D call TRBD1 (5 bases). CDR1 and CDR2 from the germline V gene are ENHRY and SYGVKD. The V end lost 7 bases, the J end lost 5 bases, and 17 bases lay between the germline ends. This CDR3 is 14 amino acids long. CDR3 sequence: CAITRDSVGTEAFF. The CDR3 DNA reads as TGTGCCATCACCAGGGATAGTGTTGGTACTGAAGCTTTCTTT.

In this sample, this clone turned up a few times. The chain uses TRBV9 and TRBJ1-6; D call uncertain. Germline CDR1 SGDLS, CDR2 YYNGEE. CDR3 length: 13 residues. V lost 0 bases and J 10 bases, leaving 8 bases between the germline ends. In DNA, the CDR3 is TGTGCCAGCAGCGTAGAACTCATATCACCCCTCCACTTT. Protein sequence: CASSVELISPLHF.

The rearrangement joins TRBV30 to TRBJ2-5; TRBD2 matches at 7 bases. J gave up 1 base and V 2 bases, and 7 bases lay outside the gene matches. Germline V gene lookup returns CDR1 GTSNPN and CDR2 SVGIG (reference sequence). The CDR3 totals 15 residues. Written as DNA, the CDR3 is TGTGCCTGGAGTTTCGGGGGAGGGCCCCAAGAGACCCAGTACTTC. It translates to CAWSFGGGPQETQYF.

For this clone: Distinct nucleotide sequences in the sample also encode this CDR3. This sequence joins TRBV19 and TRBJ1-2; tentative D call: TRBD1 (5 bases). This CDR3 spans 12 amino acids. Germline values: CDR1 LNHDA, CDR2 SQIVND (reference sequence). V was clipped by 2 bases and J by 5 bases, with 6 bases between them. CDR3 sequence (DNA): TGTGCCAGTAGTATAACAGGATATGGCTACACCTTC. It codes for CASSITGYGYTF.

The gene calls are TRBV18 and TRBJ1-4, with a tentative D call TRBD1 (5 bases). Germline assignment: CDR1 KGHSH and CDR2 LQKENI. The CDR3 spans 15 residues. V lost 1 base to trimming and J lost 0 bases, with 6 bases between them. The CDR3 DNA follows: TGTGCCAGCTCACCACGCAGGGCAACTAATGAAAAACTGTTTTTT. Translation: CASSPRRATNEKLFF.

The CDR3 spells CASSPQGPFNEKLFF. Written as DNA, the CDR3 is TGTGCCAGCTCACCGCAGGGGCCTTTTAATGAAAAACTGTTTTTT. The chain joins TRBV18 to TRBJ1-4; a weak D match, TRBD1 (6 bases). This CDR3 has 15 amino acids. Germline assignment: CDR1 KGHSH and CDR2 LQKENI. Trimming took off 3 bases at V and 4 bases at J, with 12 bases between the two ends.

Here the CDR3 reads CASSSGQGYGNTEAFF. CDR3 sequence (DNA): TGTGCCAGCAGCTCGGGACAGGGGTACGGGAACACTGAAGCTTTCTTT. The chain uses TRBV7-2 and TRBJ1-1, with 10 bases identical to TRBD1. The V gene's germline CDR1 is SGHTA and CDR2 FQGNSA. The CDR3 is 16 residues long. The J segment lost 1 base and the V segment lost 4 bases, leaving 6 bases of the junction unmatched. Using reference TRBV7-2 and TRBJ1-1 for the parts outside the CDR3, the full variable domain is GAGVSQSPSNKVTEKGKDVELRCDPISGHTALYWYRQSLGQGLEFLIYFQGNSAPDKSGLPSDRFSAERTGGSVSTLTIQRTQQEDSAVYLCASSSGQGYGNTEAFFGQGTRLTVV.

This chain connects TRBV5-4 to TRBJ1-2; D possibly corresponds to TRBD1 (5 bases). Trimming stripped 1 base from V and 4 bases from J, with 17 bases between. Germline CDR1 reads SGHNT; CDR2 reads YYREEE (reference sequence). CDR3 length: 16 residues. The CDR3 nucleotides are TGTGCCAGCAGCTTGATCCCAGGGAATGAGGTCTATGGCTACACCTTC. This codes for CASSLIPGNEVYGYTF.

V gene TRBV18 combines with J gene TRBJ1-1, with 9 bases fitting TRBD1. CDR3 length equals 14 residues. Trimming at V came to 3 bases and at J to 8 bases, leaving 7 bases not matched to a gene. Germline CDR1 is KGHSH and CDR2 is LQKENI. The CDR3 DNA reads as TGTGCCAGCTCACCGACCGGGACAGGGAGCGAAGCTTTCTTT. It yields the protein CASSPTGTGSEAFF.

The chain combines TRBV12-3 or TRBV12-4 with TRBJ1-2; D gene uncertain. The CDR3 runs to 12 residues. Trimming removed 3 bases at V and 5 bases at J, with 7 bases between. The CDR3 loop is CASSFGQYGYTF. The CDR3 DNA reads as TGTGCCAGCAGTTTTGGGCAATATGGCTACACCTTC.

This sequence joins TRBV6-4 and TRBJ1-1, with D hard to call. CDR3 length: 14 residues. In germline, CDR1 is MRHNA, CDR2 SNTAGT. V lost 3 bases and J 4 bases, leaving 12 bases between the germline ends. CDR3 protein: CASSEEVGSTEAFF. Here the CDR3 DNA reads TGTGCCAGCAGTGAGGAGGTAGGGAGCACTGAAGCTTTCTTT.

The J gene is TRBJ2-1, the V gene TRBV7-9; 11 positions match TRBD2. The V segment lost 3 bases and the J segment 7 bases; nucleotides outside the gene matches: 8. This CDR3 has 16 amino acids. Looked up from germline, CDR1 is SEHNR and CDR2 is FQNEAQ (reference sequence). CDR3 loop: CASSFSILAGGNEQFF. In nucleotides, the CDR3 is TGTGCCAGCAGCTTTTCTATCCTAGCGGGGGGTAATGAGCAGTTCTTC. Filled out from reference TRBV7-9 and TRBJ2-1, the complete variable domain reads DTGVSQNPRHKITKRGQNVTFRCDPISEHNRLYWYRQTLGQGPEFLTYFQNEAQLEKSRLLSDRFSAERPKGSFSTLEIQRTEQGDSAMYLCASSFSILAGGNEQFFGPGTRLTVL.

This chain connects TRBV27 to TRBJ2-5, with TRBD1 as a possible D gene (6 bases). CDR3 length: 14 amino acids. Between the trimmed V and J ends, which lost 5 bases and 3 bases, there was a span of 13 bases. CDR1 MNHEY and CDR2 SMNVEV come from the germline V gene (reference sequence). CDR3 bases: TGTGCCAGCAGTCCCCTAGGACAGAAAGAGACCCAGTACTTC. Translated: CASSPLGQKETQYF.

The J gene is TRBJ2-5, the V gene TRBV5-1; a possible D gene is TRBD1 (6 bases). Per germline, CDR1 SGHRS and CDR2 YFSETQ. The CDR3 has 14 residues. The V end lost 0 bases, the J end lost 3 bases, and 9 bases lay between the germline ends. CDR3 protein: CASSLGGGEETQYF. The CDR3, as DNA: TGCGCCAGCAGCTTGGGAGGGGGAGAAGAGACCCAGTACTTC.

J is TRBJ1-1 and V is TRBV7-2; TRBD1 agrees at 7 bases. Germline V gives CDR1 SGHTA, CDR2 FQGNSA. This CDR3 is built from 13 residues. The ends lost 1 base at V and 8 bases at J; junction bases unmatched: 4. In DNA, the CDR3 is TGTGCCAGCAGCTTAGAACCACAGGGGGAAGCTTTCTTT. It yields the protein CASSLEPQGEAFF.

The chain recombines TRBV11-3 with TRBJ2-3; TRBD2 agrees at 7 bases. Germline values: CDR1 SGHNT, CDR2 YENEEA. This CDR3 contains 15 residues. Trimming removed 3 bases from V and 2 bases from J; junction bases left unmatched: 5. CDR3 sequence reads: CASSFRAGTTDTQYF. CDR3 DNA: TGTGCCAGCAGCTTCAGAGCGGGGACCACAGATACGCAGTATTTT.